This is a list of T cell receptor beta chains from one sample in a study of T-cell reconstitution after alpha-beta-depleted transplantation in children. Via MiXCR, TCRdb re-called the PCR reads, giving one row per CDR3 protein. The sample gives about 250,000 distinct CDR3 sequences, 24% of which show up once; about 5% is in the top ten. The sample in question was PBMCs, mostly from graft donor cells, obtained 360 days after TCRalphabeta/CD19-depleted stem cell transplant. Every receptor here comes from a female patient between 2 and 15 years old who had a stem cell transplant for congenital amegakaryocytic thrombocytopenia, so the T cells may come from the graft donor. The CDR3 runs from the conserved cysteine through the conserved F or W. D genes are given only for firm matches. The listing skips clone size in some rows; elsewhere it reads once, few, many or a size class.

>TRBJ1-2|.|.|TRBV25-1
CASSESGVGYTF
TGTGCCAGCAGTGAATCGGGGGTTGGCTACACCTTC
>TRBJ2-3|.|few|TRBV20-1
CSARGTPRTDTQYF
TGCAGTGCTAGAGGCACCCCTCGCACAGATACGCAGTATTTT
>TRBJ2-7|.|few|TRBV30
CAWSSGRGAGSLYEQYF
TGTGCCTGGAGTTCAGGAAGGGGGGCTGGCTCCCTCTACGAGCAGTACTTC
>TRBJ2-2|TRBD1|few|TRBV2
CASRRQGAHTGELFF
TGTGCCAGCAGGAGACAGGGGGCGCACACCGGGGAGCTGTTTTTT
>TRBJ2-5|.|few|TRBV5-6
CASSLEFSGEGETQYF
TGTGCCAGCAGCTTGGAATTTTCGGGGGAAGGGGAGACCCAGTACTTC
>TRBJ2-7|.|.|TRBV4-1
CASSQGASWGYEQYF
TGCGCCAGCAGCCAAGGGGCTAGTTGGGGTTACGAGCAGTACTTC
>TRBJ1-4|.|few|TRBV6-6
CASSYSDKGKLFF
TGTGCCAGCAGTTACTCGGACAAGGGAAAACTGTTTTTT
>TRBJ2-5|.|.|TRBV5-5
CASSPVEGEETQYF
TGTGCCAGCAGCCCTGTGGAGGGTGAAGAGACCCAGTACTTC
>TRBJ2-2|.|.|TRBV5-1
CASSLLRDTTAGELFF
TGCGCCAGCAGCTTGCTCCGGGACACAACGGCCGGGGAGCTGTTTTTT
>TRBJ2-7|.|few|TRBV30
CAWRKRSGFTGYEQYF
TGTGCCTGGAGAAAGCGTAGCGGATTTACTGGCTACGAGCAGTACTTC
>TRBJ2-7|TRBD2|few|TRBV5-1
CASSPLTSGYSYEQYF
TGCGCCAGCAGCCCCCTGACTAGCGGGTACTCCTACGAGCAGTACTTC
>TRBJ1-2|.|.|TRBV4-1
CASSQDWGDYGYTF
TGCGCCAGCAGCCAAGATTGGGGGGACTATGGCTACACCTTC
>TRBJ1-1|.|few|TRBV6-5
CASSYGREAFF
TGTGCCAGCAGTTACGGTAGAGAAGCTTTCTTT
>TRBJ2-3|.|.|TRBV28
CASTYGVLGTDTQYF
TGTGCCAGCACTTACGGGGTCCTGGGCACAGATACGCAGTATTTT
>TRBJ1-3|.|.|TRBV7-9
CASSLAGFSSGNTIYF
TGTGCCAGCAGCTTAGCGGGCTTCAGCTCTGGAAACACCATATATTTT
>TRBJ2-1|.|few|TRBV20-1
CSAMTGPLSYNEQFF
TGCAGTGCTATGACAGGCCCCCTCTCCTACAATGAGCAGTTCTTC
>TRBJ2-5|.|few|TRBV7-9
CASKDDWGIEETQYF
TGTGCCAGCAAAGACGATTGGGGAATCGAAGAGACCCAGTACTTC
>TRBJ1-2|.|.|TRBV6-5
CASSYRLRCYGYTF
TGTGCCAGCAGTTACAGACTTCGGTGCTATGGCTACACCTTC
>TRBJ2-7|.|few|TRBV5-6
CASSLVGGVHEQYF
TGTGCCAGCAGCTTAGTCGGGGGAGTCCACGAGCAGTACTTC
>TRBJ2-2|TRBD1|.|TRBV7-9
CASRQGAAGELFF
TGTGCCAGCAGACAGGGGGCTGCCGGGGAGCTGTTTTTT
>TRBJ2-7|.|.|TRBV28
CASSLYLSGAYEQYF
TGTGCCAGCAGTTTATACCTCTCAGGGGCCTACGAGCAGTACTTC
>TRBJ2-7|.|few|TRBV12-3/TRBV12-4
CATSLDRGQGYEQYF
TGTGCCACGTCCCTAGATCGTGGTCAGGGGTACGAGCAGTACTTC
>TRBJ2-3|.|.|TRBV20-1
CSAIPPGGGKNTQYF
TGCAGTGCTATTCCCCCGGGGGGCGGAAAGAATACGCAGTATTTT
>TRBJ2-7|.|.|TRBV7-8
CASSLLGAESYEQYF
TGTGCCAGCAGCTTATTAGGAGCAGAGTCCTACGAGCAGTACTTC
>TRBJ1-4|TRBD1|few|TRBV6-6
CASSWDRGEMFF
TGTGCCAGCAGTTGGGACAGGGGAGAAATGTTTTTT
>TRBJ2-3|.|few|TRBV10-3
CAISVVAPEITDTQYF
TGTGCCATCAGTGTAGTAGCGCCCGAGATTACAGATACGCAGTATTTT
>TRBJ2-7|TRBD2|few|TRBV20-1
CSATSGGSYEQYF
TGCAGTGCGACTAGCGGGGGCTCCTACGAGCAGTACTTC
>TRBJ2-5|TRBD2|few|TRBV28
CASHPAGGRGETQYF
TGTGCCAGCCACCCGGCGGGAGGACGGGGAGAGACCCAGTACTTC
>TRBJ2-7|TRBD1|few|TRBV12-3/TRBV12-4
CATEDRANYEQYF
TGTGCCACCGAGGACAGGGCCAACTACGAGCAGTACTTC
>TRBJ2-7|.|.|TRBV7-2
CASSLVSGGAAHEQYF
TGTGCCAGCAGCTTAGTAAGTGGGGGGGCCGCCCACGAGCAGTACTTC
>TRBJ2-2|TRBD1|.|TRBV12-3/TRBV12-4
CASSLRTGGVTGELFF
TGTGCCAGCAGTTTAAGGACAGGGGGGGTCACCGGGGAGCTGTTTTTT
>TRBJ1-4|.|many|TRBV18
CASSPGDSPNEKLFF
TGTGCCAGCTCACCAGGTGACAGTCCCAATGAAAAACTGTTTTTT
>TRBJ2-5|TRBD2|.|TRBV15
CATSRVTGGDTQYF
TGTGCCACCAGCAGAGTAACGGGGGGAGATACCCAGTACTTC
>TRBJ2-2|.|few|TRBV6-1
CASSEYGVREIGGELFF
TGTGCCAGCAGTGAATACGGTGTCAGGGAGATTGGGGGGGAGCTGTTTTTT
>TRBJ2-2|TRBD2|.|TRBV6-2/TRBV6-3
CASSFTSGLNTGELFF
TGTGCCAGCAGTTTTACTAGCGGGCTGAACACCGGGGAGCTGTTTTTT
>TRBJ2-3|TRBD1|.|TRBV12-3/TRBV12-4
CASSWGQGATDTQYF
TGTGCCAGCAGTTGGGGACAGGGGGCCACAGATACGCAGTATTTT
>TRBJ1-1|TRBD1|.|TRBV27
CASSSPRQGGMNTEAFF
TGTGCCAGCAGTTCCCCTCGACAGGGGGGCATGAACACTGAAGCTTTCTTT
>TRBJ2-5|TRBD2|.|TRBV3-1
CASSQEFLASGEGETQYF
TGTGCCAGCAGCCAAGAATTTCTTGCTAGCGGGGAGGGAGAGACCCAGTACTTC
>TRBJ1-5|TRBD1|.|TRBV20-1
CSARDRGRQPQHF
TGCAGTGCTAGGGACAGGGGGCGTCAGCCCCAGCATTTT
>TRBJ2-7|.|.|TRBV5-1
CASSLSVKTLGQYF
TGCGCCAGCAGCTTGTCAGTCAAAACTCTCGGGCAGTACTTC
>TRBJ2-1|TRBD2|.|TRBV10-3
CAISDLASGAYNEQFF
TGTGCCATCAGTGATCTAGCTAGCGGGGCCTACAATGAGCAGTTCTTC
>TRBJ1-5|.|once|TRBV5-1
CASSLGTDQAQHF
TGCGCCAGCAGCTTGGGCACCGATCAGGCCCAGCATTTT
>TRBJ2-7|.|once|TRBV4-1
CASSHPGTNHRGQYF
TGCGCCAGCAGCCATCCCGGGACCAACCACCGCGGGCAGTACTTC
>TRBJ2-4|.|.|TRBV4-2
CASSQVTGWENIQYF
TGTGCCAGCAGCCAAGTAACGGGTTGGGAAAACATTCAGTACTTC
>TRBJ2-1|TRBD2|few|TRBV4-1
CASSYQSLADNEQFF
TGCGCCAGCAGCTACCAGAGCCTAGCGGACAATGAGCAGTTCTTC
>TRBJ2-3|TRBD2|.|TRBV5-6
CASSWLLADTDTQYF
TGTGCCAGCAGCTGGTTACTAGCGGACACAGATACGCAGTATTTT
>TRBJ2-1|TRBD2|.|TRBV10-3
CAISDGGGGSSYNEQFF
TGTGCCATCAGTGACGGCGGGGGGGGGAGCTCCTACAATGAGCAGTTCTTC